This T cell receptor beta chain is drawn from a study of T-cell memory formation after mild COVID-19. About the study: Clusters were largely donor specific. Findings and limits, study-wide: There was a balanced CD4/CD8 profile in clones contracting day 15 to 85, and later expanders leaned CD4+. CM and EM subsets held most contracting CD4+ clones; EMRA held CD8+ ones.

The CDR3 is 13 amino acids. Trimming took off 5 bases at V and 2 bases at J, with 11 bases between the two ends. Germline values: CDR1 SQVTM, CDR2 ANQGSEA. Worth noting for this clonotype: Antigen unknown.

Constant-segment-primed 5'RACE gave TCR alpha and TCR beta cDNA libraries with sample barcodes and UMIs. Via MiXCR, TCRdb re-called the 5' RACE reads, giving one row per CDR3 protein. The sample has about 430,000 distinct CDR3 sequences; approximately 24% are singletons. The chain employs TRBV29-1 and TRBJ2-3; D gene unclear. Sequences were obtained from PBMCs or a T cell subset sorted from them (not recorded which). This clonotype was sampled from an adult woman who had mild COVID-19 (a few samples of this study predate the infection). Cell type and time point are not known. The CDR3 region has the DNA TGCAGCGTTCTCGAGAAGAACACAGATACGCAGTATTTT. Amino acids: CSVLEKNTDTQYF.